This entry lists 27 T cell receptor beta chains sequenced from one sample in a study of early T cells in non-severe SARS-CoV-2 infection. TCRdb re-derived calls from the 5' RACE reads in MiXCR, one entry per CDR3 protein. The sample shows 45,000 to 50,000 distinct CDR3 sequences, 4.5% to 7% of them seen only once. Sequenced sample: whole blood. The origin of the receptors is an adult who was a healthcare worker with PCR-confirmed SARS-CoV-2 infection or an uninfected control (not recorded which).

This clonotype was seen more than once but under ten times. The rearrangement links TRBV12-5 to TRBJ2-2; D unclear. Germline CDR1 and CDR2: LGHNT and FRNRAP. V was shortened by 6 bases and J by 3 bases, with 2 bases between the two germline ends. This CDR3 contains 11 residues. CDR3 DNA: TGTGCTAGTGGAGACACCGGGGAGCTGTTTTTT. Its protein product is CASGDTGELFF.

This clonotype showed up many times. In DNA form, the CDR3 reads TGCGCCAGCAGCCTGACTAGCGGGGGGCTAGAGGATACGCAGTATTTT. Residues: CASSLTSGGLEDTQYF. The rearrangement joins TRBV4-1 to TRBJ2-3; 13 positions match TRBD2. The CDR3 sequence is 16 residues long. Looked up from germline, CDR1 is MGHRA and CDR2 is YSYEKL. J lost 6 bases, V lost 4 bases, and 7 bases had no gene match.

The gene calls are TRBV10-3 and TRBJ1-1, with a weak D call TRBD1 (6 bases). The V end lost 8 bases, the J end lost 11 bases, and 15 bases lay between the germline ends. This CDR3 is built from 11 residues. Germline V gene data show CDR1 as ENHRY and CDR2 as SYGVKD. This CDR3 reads CAIAQGGVAFF. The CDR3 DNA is TGTGCCATCGCCCAAGGGGGTGTTGCTTTCTTT.

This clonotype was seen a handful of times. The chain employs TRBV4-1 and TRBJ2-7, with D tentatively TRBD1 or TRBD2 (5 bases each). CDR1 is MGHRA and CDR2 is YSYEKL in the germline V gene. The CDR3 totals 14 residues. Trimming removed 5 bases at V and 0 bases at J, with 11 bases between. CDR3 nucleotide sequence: TGCGCCAGCAGCGGGGGAACTGTCTCCTACGAGCAGTACTTC. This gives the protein CASSGGTVSYEQYF.

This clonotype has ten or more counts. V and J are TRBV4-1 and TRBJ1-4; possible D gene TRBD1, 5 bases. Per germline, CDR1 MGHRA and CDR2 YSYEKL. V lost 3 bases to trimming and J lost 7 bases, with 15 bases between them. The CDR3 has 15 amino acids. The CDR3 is CASSQGARDGEKLFF. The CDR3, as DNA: TGCGCCAGCAGCCAGGGTGCCAGGGACGGTGAAAAACTGTTTTTT.

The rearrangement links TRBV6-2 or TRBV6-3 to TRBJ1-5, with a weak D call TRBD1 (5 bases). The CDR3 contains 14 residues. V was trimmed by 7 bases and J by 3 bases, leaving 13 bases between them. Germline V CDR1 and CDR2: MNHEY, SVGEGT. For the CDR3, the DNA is TGTGCCAGCAACCCAGGGAACGCCAATCAGCCCCAGCATTTT. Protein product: CASNPGNANQPQHF.

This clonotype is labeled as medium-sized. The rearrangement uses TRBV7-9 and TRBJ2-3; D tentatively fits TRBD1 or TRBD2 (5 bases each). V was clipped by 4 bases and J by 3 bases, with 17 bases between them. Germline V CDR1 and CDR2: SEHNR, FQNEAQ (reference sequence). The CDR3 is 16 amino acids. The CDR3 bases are TGTGCCAGCAGCTCCCCGGGGCAGTTTGCGACAGATACGCAGTATTTT. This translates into CASSSPGQFATDTQYF.

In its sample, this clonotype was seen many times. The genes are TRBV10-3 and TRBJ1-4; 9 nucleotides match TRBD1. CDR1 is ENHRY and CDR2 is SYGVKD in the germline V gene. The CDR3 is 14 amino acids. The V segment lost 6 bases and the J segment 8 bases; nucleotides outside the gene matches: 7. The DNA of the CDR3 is TGTGCCATCAGCCGGACAGGGGACGCGGAAAAACTGTTTTTT. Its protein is CAISRTGDAEKLFF.

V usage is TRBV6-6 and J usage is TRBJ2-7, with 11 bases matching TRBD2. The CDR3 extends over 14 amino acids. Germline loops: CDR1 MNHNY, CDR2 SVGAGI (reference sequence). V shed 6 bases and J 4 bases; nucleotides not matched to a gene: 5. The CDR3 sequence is CASRSTSGSYEQYF. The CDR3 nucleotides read TGTGCCAGCAGGTCAACTAGCGGGAGTTACGAGCAGTACTTC.

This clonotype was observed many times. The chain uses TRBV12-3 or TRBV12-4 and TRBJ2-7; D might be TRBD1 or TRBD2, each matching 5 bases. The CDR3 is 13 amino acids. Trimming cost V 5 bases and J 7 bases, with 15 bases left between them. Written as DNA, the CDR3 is TGTGCCAGCAGTCCGAGGGACCGGACGGAGCAGTACTTC. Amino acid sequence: CASSPRDRTEQYF.

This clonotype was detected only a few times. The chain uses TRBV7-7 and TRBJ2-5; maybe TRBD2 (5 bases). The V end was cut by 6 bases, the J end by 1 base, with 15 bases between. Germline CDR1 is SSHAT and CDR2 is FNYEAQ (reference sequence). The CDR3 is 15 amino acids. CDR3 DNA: TGTGCCAGCAGTTTAACGGTCGGGATCCAAGAGACCCAGTACTTC. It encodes CASSLTVGIQETQYF.

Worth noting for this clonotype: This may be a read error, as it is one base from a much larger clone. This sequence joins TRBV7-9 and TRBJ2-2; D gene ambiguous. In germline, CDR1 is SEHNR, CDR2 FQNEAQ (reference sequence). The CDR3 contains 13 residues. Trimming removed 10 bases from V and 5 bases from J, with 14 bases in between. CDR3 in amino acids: CATQSHGTGELFF. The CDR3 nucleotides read TGTGCCACACAGTCCCATGGGACCGGGGAGCTGTTTTTT. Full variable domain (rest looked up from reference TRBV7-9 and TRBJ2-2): DTGVSQNPRHKITKRGQNVTFRCDPISEHNRLYWYRQTLGQGPEFLTYFQNEAQLEKSRLLSDRFSAERPKGSFSTLEIQRTEQGDSAMYLCATQSHGTGELFFGEGSRLTVL.

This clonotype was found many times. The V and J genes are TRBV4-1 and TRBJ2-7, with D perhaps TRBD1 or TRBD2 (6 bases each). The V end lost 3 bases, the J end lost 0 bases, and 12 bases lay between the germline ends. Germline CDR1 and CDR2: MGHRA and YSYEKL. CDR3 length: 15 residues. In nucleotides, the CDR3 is TGCGCCAGCAGCCATGGGGGGCGAAGCTCCTACGAGCAGTACTTC. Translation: CASSHGGRSSYEQYF.

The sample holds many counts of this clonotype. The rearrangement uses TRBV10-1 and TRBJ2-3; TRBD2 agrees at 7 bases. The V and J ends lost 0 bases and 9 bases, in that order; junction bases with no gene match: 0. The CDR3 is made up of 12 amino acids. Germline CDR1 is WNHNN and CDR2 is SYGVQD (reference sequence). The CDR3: CASSESGGTQYF. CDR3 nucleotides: TGCGCCAGCAGTGAGTCGGGGGGGACGCAGTATTTT.

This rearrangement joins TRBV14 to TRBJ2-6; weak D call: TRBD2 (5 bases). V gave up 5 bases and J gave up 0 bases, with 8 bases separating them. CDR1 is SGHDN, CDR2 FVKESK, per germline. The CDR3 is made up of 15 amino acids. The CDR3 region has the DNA TGTGCCAGCAGCGGACTGCTCTCTGGGGCCAACGTCCTGACTTTC. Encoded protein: CASSGLLSGANVLTF.

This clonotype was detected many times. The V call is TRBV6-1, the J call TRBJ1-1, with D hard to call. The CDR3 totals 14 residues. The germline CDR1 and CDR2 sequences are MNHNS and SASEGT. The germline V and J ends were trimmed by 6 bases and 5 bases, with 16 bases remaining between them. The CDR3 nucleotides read TGTGCCAGCAGCCGCCTTTCCCCTATGACTGAAGCTTTCTTT. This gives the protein CASSRLSPMTEAFF.

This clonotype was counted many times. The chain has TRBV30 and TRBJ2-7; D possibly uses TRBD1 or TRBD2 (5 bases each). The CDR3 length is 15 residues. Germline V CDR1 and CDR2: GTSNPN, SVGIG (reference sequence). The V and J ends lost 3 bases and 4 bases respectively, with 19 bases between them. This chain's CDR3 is CAWSLRGLILYEQYF. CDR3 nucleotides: TGTGCCTGGAGCCTACGGGGCCTGATCTTATACGAGCAGTACTTC.

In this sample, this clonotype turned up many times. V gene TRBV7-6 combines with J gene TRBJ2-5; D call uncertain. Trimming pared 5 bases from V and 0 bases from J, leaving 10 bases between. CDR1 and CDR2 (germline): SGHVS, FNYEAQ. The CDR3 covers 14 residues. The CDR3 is CASSRSTYQETQYF. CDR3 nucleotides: TGTGCCAGCAGCCGTTCGACGTACCAAGAGACCCAGTACTTC.

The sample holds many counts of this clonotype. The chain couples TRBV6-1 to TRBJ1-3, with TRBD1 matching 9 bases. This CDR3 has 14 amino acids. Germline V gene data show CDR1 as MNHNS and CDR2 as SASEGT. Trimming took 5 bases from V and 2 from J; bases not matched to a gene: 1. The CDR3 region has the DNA TGTGCCAGCAGTCGGACAGGGGCTGGAAACACCATATATTTT. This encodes CASSRTGAGNTIYF.

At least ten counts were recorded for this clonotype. Written as DNA, the CDR3 is TGTGCCAGCAGCTCATCAGATACGCAGTATTTT. Protein sequence: CASSSSDTQYF. The chain recombines TRBV7-9 with TRBJ2-3; no clear D gene. The V gene's germline CDR1 is SEHNR and CDR2 FQNEAQ (reference sequence). CDR3 length: 11 residues. Trimming took 4 bases from V and 4 from J, leaving 3 bases between them.

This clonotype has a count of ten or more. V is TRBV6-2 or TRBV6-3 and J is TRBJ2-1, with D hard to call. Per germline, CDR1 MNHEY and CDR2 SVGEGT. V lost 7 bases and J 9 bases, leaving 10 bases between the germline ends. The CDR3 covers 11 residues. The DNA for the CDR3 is TGTGCCAGCAAAAGTTTGGGTGAGCAGTTCTTC. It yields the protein CASKSLGEQFF.

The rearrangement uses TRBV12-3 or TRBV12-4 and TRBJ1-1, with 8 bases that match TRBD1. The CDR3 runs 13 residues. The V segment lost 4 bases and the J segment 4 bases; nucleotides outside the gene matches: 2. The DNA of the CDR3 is TGTGCCAGCAGTTCCGGACAGGGCACTGAAGCTTTCTTT. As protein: CASSSGQGTEAFF.

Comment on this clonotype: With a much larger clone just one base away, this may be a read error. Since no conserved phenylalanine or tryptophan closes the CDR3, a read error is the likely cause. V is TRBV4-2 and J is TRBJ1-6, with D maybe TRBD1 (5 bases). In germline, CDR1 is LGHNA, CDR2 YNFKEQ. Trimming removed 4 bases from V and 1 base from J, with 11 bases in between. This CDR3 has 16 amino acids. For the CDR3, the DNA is TGTGCCAGCAGCCCCGCAACAGGATCCTATAATTCACCCCTCCACCTT. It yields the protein CASSPATGSYNSPLHL.

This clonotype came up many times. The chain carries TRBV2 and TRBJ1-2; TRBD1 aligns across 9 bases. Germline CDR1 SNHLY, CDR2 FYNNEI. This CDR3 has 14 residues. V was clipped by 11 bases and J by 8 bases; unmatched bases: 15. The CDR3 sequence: CAGGPGQGLGGYTF. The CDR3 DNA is TGTGCCGGGGGCCCGGGACAGGGTCTAGGAGGCTACACCTTC.

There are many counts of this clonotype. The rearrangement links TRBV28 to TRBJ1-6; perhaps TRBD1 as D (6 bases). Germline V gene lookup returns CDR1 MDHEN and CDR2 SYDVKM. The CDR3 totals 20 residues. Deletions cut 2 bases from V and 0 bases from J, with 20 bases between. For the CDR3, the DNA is TGTGCCAGCAGTTTAACTTCGCAAGGACAGACTAGCTCCTATAATTCACCCCTCCACTTT. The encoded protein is CASSLTSQGQTSSYNSPLHF. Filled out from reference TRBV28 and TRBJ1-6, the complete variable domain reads DVKVTQSSRYLVKRTGEKVFLECVQDMDHENMFWYRQDPGLGLRLIYFSYDVKMKEKGDIPEGYSVSREKKERFSLILESASTNQTSMYLCASSLTSQGQTSSYNSPLHFGNGTRLTVT.

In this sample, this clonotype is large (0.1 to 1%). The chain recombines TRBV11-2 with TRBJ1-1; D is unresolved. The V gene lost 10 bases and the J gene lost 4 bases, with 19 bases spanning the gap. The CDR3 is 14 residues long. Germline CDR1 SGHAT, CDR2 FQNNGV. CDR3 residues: CATSTMVGGTEAFF. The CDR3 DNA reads TGTGCCACTTCGACCATGGTAGGTGGCACTGAAGCTTTCTTT.

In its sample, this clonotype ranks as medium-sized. Written as DNA, the CDR3 is TGTGCCAGCAGTCCAGCGGGTCCTTACGAGCAGTACTTC. Translation: CASSPAGPYEQYF. The chain recombines TRBV27 with TRBJ2-7; D possibly corresponds to TRBD2 (6 bases). Trimming took off 5 bases at V and 4 bases at J, with 12 bases between the two ends. There are 13 residues in the CDR3. Germline CDR1 is MNHEY and CDR2 is SMNVEV (reference sequence).